The entry below describes one TCR beta chain. This clonotype was found a few times. The antigen this receptor binds is unknown. No base-level quality is on record; no much larger clone is a single base apart. Via the germline V gene, CDR1 is SGHRS and CDR2 YFSETQ. The CDR3 covers 15 residues, taking in both the cysteine and the phenylalanine. The DNA shown is the 45-base CDR3, in frame from base 1. V gives up 4 bases and J gives up 4 bases, and the segment between their germline ends measures 18 bases. This record comes from a study of T-cell reconstitution after alpha-beta-depleted transplantation in children (dated by TCRdb to 2015 to 2016). With regard to the full study: Using TCR repertoire profiling, the study quantitatively followed how T-cell immune reconstitution unfolded in children after TCRalphabeta/CD19-depleted allogeneic hematopoietic cell transplantation.

The library was produced with PCR. Sequencing instrument: Illumina HiSeq 2500. TCR libraries were prepared with molecular barcoding, using unique molecular identifiers to normalize TCRbeta repertoire quantification. The public reads were run again by TCRdb, first through fastp at Q25 and then through MiXCR, and only productive beta chains were kept. One record per CDR3 amino acid sequence lists the most common genes and DNA. The sample includes about 270,000 distinct CDR3 sequences, with approximately 9.8% observed a single time. The ten largest clones take up about a tenth of the sample. Recombination connected TRBV5-1 to TRBJ2-7; the D gene assignment is ambiguous. The sequence came from a human donor who donated a stem cell graft to a child with SCID. Sequencing was performed on PBMCs from the stem cell graft donor, taken from the stem cell graft. This receptor has the CDR3 CASSTSGMWGYEQYF. The DNA sequence is TGCGCCAGCAGCACGTCAGGCATGTGGGGTTACGAGCAGTACTTC.